Described below is a single TCR beta chain sequence and its context. Profiled with immunoSEQ multiplex PCR; TCRdb holds only in-frame clones, not every one. The table has around 100,000 clones, about 83% seen once; the top ten hold approximately 3.3%. This specimen belongs to a study of T cell responses to AZD1222 COVID-19 vaccine. The source material was peripheral blood, sampled on day 0 of AZD1222 vaccination. This clonotype originated in an adult in good health.

The CDR3 DNA reads TGTGCCAGCAGCGTAGGACTAGCGGGAAGAGATACGCAGTATTTT. This encodes CASSVGLAGRDTQYF. The V and J genes are TRBV7-3 and TRBJ2-3; 12 bases fit TRBD2. The ends lost 5 bases at V and 5 bases at J; junction bases unmatched: 5. The CDR3 is 15 amino acids. Germline V gene lookup returns CDR1 SGHTA and CDR2 FQGTGA. Variable domain in full (rest from reference TRBV7-3 and TRBJ2-3): GAGVSQTPSNKVTEKGKYVELRCDPISGHTALYWYRQSLGQGPEFLIYFQGTGAADDSGLPNDRFFAVRPEGSVSTLKIQRTERGDSAVYLCASSVGLAGRDTQYFGPGTRLTVL.